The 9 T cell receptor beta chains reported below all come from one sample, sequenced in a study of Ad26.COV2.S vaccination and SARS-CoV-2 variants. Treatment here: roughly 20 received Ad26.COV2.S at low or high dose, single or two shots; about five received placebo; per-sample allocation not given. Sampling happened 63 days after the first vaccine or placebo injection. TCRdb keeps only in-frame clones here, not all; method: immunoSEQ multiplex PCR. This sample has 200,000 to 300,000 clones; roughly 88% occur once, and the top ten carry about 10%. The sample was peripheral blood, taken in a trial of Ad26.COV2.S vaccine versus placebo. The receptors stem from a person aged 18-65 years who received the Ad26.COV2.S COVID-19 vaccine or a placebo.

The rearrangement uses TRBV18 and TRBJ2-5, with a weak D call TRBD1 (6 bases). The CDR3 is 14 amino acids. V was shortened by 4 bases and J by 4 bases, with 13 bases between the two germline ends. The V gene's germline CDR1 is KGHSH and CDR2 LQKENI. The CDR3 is CASSQTGAGETQYF. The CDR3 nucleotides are TGTGCCAGCTCACAGACAGGCGCCGGAGAGACCCAGTACTTC.

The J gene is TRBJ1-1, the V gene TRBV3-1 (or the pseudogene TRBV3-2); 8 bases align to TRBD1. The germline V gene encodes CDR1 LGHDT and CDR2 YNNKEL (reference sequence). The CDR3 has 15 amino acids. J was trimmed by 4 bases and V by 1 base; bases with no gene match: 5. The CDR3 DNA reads TGTGCCAGCAGCCAAGTAGTTACAGGGGGCACTGAAGCTTTCTTT. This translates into CASSQVVTGGTEAFF.

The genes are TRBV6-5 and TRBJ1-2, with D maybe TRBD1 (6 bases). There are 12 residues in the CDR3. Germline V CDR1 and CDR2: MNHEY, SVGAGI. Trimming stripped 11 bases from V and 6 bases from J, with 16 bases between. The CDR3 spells CASHEGGNGYTF. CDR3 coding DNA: TGTGCCTCTCACGAGGGGGGCAATGGCTACACCTTC.

In DNA form, the CDR3 reads TGCAGCGTTGAAGGGGGACACTGGAGCACAGATACGCAGTATTTT. Amino acid sequence: CSVEGGHWSTDTQYF. The V and J genes are TRBV29-1 and TRBJ2-3; possible D gene TRBD1, 6 bases. CDR3 length: 15 residues. V was cut by 1 base and J by 0 bases, with 11 bases left in between. Germline loops: CDR1 SQVTM, CDR2 ANQGSEA.

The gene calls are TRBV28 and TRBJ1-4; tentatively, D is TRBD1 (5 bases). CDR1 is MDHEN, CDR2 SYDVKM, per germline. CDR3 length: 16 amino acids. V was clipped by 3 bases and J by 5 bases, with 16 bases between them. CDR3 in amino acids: CASSFPRRDPNEKLFF. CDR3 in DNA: TGTGCCAGCAGTTTCCCCCGGCGGGACCCCAATGAAAAACTGTTTTTT.

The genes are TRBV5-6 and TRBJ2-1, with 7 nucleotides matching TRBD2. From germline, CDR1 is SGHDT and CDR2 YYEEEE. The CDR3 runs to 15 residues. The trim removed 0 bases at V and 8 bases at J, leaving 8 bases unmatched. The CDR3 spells CASSLGLAVRDEQFF. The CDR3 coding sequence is TGTGCCAGCAGCTTGGGCCTAGCGGTCCGGGATGAGCAGTTCTTC. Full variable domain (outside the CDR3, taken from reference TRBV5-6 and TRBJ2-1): DAGVTQSPTHLIKTRGQQVTLRCSPKSGHDTVSWYQQALGQGPQFIFQYYEEEERQRGNFPDRFSGHQFPNYSSELNVNALLLGDSALYLCASSLGLAVRDEQFFGPGTRLTVL.

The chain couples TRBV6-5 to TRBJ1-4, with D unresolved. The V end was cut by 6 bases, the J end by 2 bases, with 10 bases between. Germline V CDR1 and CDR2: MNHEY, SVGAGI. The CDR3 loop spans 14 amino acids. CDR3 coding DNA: TGTGCCAGCAGCTTGGTTGGTACTAATGAAAAACTGTTTTTT. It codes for CASSLVGTNEKLFF.

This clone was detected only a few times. The chain's CDR3 is CASTRELGQPQHF. CDR3 nucleotides: TGTGCCAGCACTAGGGAGTTAGGGCAGCCCCAGCATTTT. V gene TRBV7-2 combines with J gene TRBJ1-5; D not resolved. This CDR3 region has 13 residues. Germline CDR1 SGHTA, CDR2 FQGNSA. The V end was cut by 7 bases, the J end by 7 bases, with 14 bases between.

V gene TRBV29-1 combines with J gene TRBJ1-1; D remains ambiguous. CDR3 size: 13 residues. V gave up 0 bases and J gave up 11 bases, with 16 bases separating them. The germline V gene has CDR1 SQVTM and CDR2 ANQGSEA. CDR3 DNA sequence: TGCAGCGTTGAAGATCGGGCCCCTATGGGGGCTTTCTTT. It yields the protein CSVEDRAPMGAFF.